Listed here is a single T cell receptor beta chain. Its specificity is not known. The source of the sample is a study of beta chain features in type 1 diabetes. The CDR3 is 13 residues long. Germline CDR1 SGDLS, CDR2 YYNGEE. V was trimmed by 6 bases and J by 6 bases, leaving 12 bases between them. Sequenced material consisted of expressed TCRB transcripts (all of the isolated RNA was reverse transcribed). The method was immunoSEQ multiplex PCR; TCRdb's version includes in-frame clones alone and lacks a portion of them. The data show under 400,000 clones, 10% to 15% seen once. Notes on the study in general: Researchers cautioned that cDNA sequencing could over-represent cells with high TCR expression. All four CD4+ subsets of Type 1 diabetes patients contained TCRB CDR3s that were moderately but significantly shorter.

The sample consisted of naive CD4+ T cells from blood. This TCR derives from a woman aged 18-30 years with type 1 diabetes. The chain recombines TRBV9 with TRBJ2-2, with D possibly TRBD1 on 6 matching bases. The CDR3: CASTRTVAGELFF. The CDR3 DNA follows: TGTGCCAGCACCCGGACAGTCGCCGGGGAGCTGTTTTTT.